The sample holds a few counts of the clone carrying this T cell receptor beta chain. What was amplified from RNA transcripts were TCR beta CDR3 regions. TCR CDR3 underwent first-round RT-PCR with the HTBI primer set. One entry per CDR3 protein results from TCRdb running MiXCR on the multiplex PCR reads. The top ten hold about 13% of the sample, which has 400,000 to 500,000 distinct CDR3 sequences, over 12% seen once. This sample was included in a study of T cells in Graves' hyperthyroidism and ophthalmopathy. From germline, CDR1 is LNHNV and CDR2 YYDKDF (reference sequence). Germline trimming cut 5 bases from V and 7 bases from J; bases unmatched to any gene: 12. CDR3 length equals 15 residues.

This TCR was sampled from a man in his late teens or twenties with Graves' ophthalmopathy. The chain couples TRBV15 to TRBJ2-5; 8 nucleotides align to TRBD1. The sequencing sample was made of blood. CDR3 nucleotide sequence: TGTGCCACCAGCTATAGGACAGGGCTTGAAGGGACCCAGTACTTC. Its translation: CATSYRTGLEGTQYF.